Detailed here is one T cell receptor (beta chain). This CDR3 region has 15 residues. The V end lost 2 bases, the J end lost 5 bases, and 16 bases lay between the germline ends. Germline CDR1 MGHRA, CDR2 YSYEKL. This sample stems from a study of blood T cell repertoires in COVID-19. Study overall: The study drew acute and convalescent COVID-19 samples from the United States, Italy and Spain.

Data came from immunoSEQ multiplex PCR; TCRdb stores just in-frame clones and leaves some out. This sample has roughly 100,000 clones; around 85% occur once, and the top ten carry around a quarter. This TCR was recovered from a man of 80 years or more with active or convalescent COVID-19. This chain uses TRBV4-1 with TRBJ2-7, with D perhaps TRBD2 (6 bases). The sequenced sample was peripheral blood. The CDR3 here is CASSQIGGMQDEQYF. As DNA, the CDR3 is TGCGCCAGCAGCCAAATTGGGGGGATGCAGGACGAGCAGTACTTC.